This TCR beta chain appears in the sequencing data of a study of blood T cell repertoires in COVID-19. This clone was seen once. The CDR3 runs 15 residues. CDR1 and CDR2 from the germline V gene are SGHVS and FQNEAQ. Trimming took off 5 bases at V and 5 bases at J, with 17 bases between the two ends. In the original analysis: Scientists estimated how many nucleated cells there were by amplifying reference gene primers. Repertoires were generated with immunoSEQ multiplex PCR, while TCRdb's copy carries only in-frame clones and drops some. The V and J calls and clone size come from that table; D and trimming were worked out from the DNA. The sample lists 250,000 or so clones, more than 75% seen once, with approximately 7% in the top ten.

The source is a woman in her 70s with active or convalescent COVID-19. The rearrangement uses TRBV7-8 and TRBJ2-3, with D tentatively TRBD2 (6 bases). The sequenced sample consisted of peripheral blood. CDR3: CASSLWRERRDTQYF. The CDR3 DNA reads TGTGCCAGCAGCCTCTGGAGGGAGCGTAGAGATACGCAGTATTTT.